The clone carrying this T cell receptor (beta chain) came up once. CDR1 is SGHDN and CDR2 is FVKESK in the germline V gene. The CDR3 is 16 residues long. V lost 4 bases and J lost 4; bases outside the gene matches: 10. Primers for the PCR totalled 60 Vbeta and 13 Jbeta. Profiled with immunoSEQ multiplex PCR; TCRdb holds only in-frame clones, not every one. This sample yields approximately 70,000 clones, of which roughly four fifths are seen a single time; under 6.5% belongs to the top ten. This entry comes from a study of cytomegalovirus exposure and HLA in healthy donors. Sequenced sample: PBMCs. The chain uses TRBV14 and TRBJ1-3; 7 bases map to TRBD1. This TCR was recovered from a man in his fifties in good health and CMV-seronegative. The CDR3, as DNA: TGTGCCAGCAGCCGCCGCCCACAGGGGCGAGGAAACACCATATATTTT. The encoded protein is CASSRRPQGRGNTIYF.